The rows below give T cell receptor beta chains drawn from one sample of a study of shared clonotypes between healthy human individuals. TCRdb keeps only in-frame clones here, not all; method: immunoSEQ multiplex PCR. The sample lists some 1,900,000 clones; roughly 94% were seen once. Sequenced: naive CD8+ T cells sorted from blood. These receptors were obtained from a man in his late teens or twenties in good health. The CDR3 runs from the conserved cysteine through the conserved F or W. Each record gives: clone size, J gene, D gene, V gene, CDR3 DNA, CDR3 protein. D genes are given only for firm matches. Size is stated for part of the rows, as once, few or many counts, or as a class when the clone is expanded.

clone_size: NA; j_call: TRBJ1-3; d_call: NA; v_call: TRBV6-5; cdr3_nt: TGTGCCAGCAGTTACTCGCAGGGCATCTCTGGAAACACCATATATTTT; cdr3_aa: CASSYSQGISGNTIYF
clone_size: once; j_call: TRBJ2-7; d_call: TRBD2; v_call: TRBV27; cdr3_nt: TGTGCCAGCAGTTTAGGGACTAGCGGATACGAGCAGTACTTC; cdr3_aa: CASSLGTSGYEQYF
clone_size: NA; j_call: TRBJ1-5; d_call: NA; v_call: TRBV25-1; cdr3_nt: TGTGCCAGCAGTGTAGGGCCCAATCAGCCCCAGCATTTT; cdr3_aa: CASSVGPNQPQHF
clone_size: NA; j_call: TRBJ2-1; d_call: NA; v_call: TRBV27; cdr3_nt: TGTGCCAGCACAAATTCCCCCTCGGCCTACAATGAGCAGTTCTTC; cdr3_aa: CASTNSPSAYNEQFF
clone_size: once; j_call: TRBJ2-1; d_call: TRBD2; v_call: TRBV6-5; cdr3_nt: TGTGCCAGCAGTACGGGACTAGCCAACAATGAGCAGTTCTTC; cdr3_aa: CASSTGLANNEQFF
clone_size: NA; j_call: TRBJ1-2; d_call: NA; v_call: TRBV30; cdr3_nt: TGTGCCTGGAGTGTATCTTTTAGGGACGGCTACACCTTC; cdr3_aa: CAWSVSFRDGYTF
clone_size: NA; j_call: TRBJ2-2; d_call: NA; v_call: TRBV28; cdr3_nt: TGTGCCAGCAGTTTAGACAGAGGACGGCACTTGAACACCGGGGAGCTGTTTTTT; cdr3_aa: CASSLDRGRHLNTGELFF
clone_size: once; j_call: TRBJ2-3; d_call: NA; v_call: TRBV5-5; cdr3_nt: TGTGCCAGCAGCTTAGGGTTGGGACTCATCACAGATACGCAGTATTTT; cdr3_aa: CASSLGLGLITDTQYF
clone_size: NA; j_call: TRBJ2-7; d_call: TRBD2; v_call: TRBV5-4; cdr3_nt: TGTGCCAGCAGCTTGGGTAGGACTAGCGGGGCACTAGCCTACGAGCAGTACTTC; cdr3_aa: CASSLGRTSGALAYEQYF
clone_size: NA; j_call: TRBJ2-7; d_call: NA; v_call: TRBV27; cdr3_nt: TGTGCCAGCAGTTCCACCGGGATCCCCTCCTACGAGCAGTACTTC; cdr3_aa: CASSSTGIPSYEQYF
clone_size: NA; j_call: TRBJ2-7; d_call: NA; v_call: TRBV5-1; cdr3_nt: TGCGCCAGCAGTCCAGCCGGGATTACTCCCTACGAGCAGTACTTC; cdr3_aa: CASSPAGITPYEQYF
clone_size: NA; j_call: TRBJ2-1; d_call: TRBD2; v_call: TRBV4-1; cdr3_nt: TGCGCCAGCAGCCAATGGGGACTAGACAATGAGCAGTTCTTC; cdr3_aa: CASSQWGLDNEQFF
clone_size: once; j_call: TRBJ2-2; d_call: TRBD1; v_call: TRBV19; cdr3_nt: TGTGCCAGTAGTATCGGGACAGGGGGTACCGGGGAGCTGTTTTTT; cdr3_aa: CASSIGTGGTGELFF
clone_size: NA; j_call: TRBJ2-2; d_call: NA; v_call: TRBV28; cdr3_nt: TGTGCCAGCAGTTTGGGCGGGGTTATCACCGGGGAGCTGTTTTTT; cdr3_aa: CASSLGGVITGELFF
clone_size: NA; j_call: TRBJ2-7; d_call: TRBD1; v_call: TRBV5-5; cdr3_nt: TGTGCCAGCAGCTTAGGACAGGGGGGATCCTACGAGCAGTACTTC; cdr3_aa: CASSLGQGGSYEQYF
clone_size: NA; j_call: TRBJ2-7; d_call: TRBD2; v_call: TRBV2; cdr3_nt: TGTGCCAGCAGAGCCTCTAGCGGGGGTTCCTACGAGCAGTACTTC; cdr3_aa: CASRASSGGSYEQYF
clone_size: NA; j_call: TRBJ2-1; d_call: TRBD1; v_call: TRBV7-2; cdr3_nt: TGTGCCAGCAGCCTTCGGACAGGACAATACAATGAGCAGTTCTTC; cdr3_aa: CASSLRTGQYNEQFF
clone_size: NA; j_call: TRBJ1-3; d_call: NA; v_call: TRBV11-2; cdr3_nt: TGTGCCAGCACCCAAGGCTTCTCTGGAAACACCATATATTTT; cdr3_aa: CASTQGFSGNTIYF
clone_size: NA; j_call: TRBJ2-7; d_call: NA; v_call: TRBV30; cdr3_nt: TGTGCCTGGAGTGTACGCAACAAGGAATCCTACGAGCAGTACTTC; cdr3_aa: CAWSVRNKESYEQYF
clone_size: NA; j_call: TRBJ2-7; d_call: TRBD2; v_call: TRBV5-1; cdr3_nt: TGCGCCAGCAGCCTGCTCGCCGCGGGGGATCCCTACGAGCAGTACTTC; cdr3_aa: CASSLLAAGDPYEQYF
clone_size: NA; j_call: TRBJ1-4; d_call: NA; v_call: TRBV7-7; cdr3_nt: TGTGCTAGCAGCTTAGAATCGGGTTCAAATGAAAAACTGTTTTTT; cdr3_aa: CASSLESGSNEKLFF
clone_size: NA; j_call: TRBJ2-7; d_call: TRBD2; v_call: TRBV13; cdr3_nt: TGTGCCAGCAGCCCAGCTAGCGGGGGACCCTCCTACGAGCAGTACTTC; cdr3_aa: CASSPASGGPSYEQYF
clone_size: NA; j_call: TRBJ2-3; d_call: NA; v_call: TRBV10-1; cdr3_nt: TGCGCCAGCAGTGAGGCTTACCCGAGGGATACGCAGTATTTT; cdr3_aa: CASSEAYPRDTQYF
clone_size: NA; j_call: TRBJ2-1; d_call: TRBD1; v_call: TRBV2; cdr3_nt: TGTGCCAGCAGAGTGGGACAGGGGTATGATGAGCAGTTCTTC; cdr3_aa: CASRVGQGYDEQFF
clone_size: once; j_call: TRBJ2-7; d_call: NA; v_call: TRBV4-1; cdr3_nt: TGCGCCAGCAACCTAGACCTGGGGTACGAGCAGTACTTC; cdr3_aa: CASNLDLGYEQYF
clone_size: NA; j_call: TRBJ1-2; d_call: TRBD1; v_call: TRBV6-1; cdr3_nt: TGTGCCAGCCGAGGACAGGGAAACTATGGCTACACCTTC; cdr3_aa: CASRGQGNYGYTF
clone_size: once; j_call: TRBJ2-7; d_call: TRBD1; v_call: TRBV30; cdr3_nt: TGTGCCTGGAGTGGGTGGGACAGAGGCTCCTACGAGCAGTACTTC; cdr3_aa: CAWSGWDRGSYEQYF
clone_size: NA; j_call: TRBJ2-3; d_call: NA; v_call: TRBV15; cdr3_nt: TGTGCCACCAGCAGGGGCTTAGCGGAATCTAGCACAGATACGCAGTATTTT; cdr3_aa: CATSRGLAESSTDTQYF
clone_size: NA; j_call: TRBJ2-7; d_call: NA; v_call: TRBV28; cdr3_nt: TGTGCCAGCACCGAAACAGGGGGGGCCTACGAGCAGTACTTC; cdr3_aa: CASTETGGAYEQYF
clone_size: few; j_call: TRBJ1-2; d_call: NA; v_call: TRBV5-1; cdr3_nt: TGCGCCAGCAGCTTGGAGGCCACGCTGGCTGGCTACACCTTC; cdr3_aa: CASSLEATLAGYTF
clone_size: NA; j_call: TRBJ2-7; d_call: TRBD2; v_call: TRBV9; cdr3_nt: TGTGCCAGCAGCGCGGGTAGAGCGGGGGGCTACGAGCAGTACTTC; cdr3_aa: CASSAGRAGGYEQYF
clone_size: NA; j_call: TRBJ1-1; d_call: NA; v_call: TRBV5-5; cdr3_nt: TGTGCCAGCAGCTCGGGGACCATGGACACTGAAGCTTTCTTT; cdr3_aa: CASSSGTMDTEAFF
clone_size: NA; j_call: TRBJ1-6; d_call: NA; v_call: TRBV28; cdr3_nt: TGTGCCAGCAGTTTAGAGGCGCTAGGGAGCTCTAATTCACCCCTCCACTTT; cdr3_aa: CASSLEALGSSNSPLHF
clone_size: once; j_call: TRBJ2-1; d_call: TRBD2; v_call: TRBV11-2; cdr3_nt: TGTGCCAGCAGCTGGGGACTAGCGGGAGGTTACAATGAGCAGTTCTTC; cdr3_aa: CASSWGLAGGYNEQFF
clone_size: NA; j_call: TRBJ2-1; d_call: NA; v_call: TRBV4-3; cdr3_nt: TGCGCCAGCAGCCAAGACAGGGGAACCTACAATGAGCAGTTCTTC; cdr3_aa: CASSQDRGTYNEQFF
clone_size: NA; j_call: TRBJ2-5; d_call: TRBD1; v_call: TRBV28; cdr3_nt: TGTGCCAGGAGGGGGCGAGAGACCCAGTACTTC; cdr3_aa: CARRGRETQYF
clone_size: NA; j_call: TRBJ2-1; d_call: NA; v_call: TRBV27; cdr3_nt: TGTGCCAGCAGTTTACTGGCTAGCCCAAATGAGCAGTTCTTC; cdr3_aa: CASSLLASPNEQFF
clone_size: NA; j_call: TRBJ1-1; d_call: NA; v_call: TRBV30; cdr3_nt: TGTGCCTGGAGTGATGACCGTACTGAAGCTTTCTTT; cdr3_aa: CAWSDDRTEAFF